This is a list of T cell receptor beta chains from one sample in a study of blood T cells in healthy people across ages. TCRdb re-analysed the 5' RACE reads in MiXCR, keeping a single row per CDR3 protein. The table has about 640,000 distinct CDR3 sequences, under 70% seen once; the top ten hold approximately 37%. The specimen sequenced was blood. These receptors were obtained from a man in his 60s in good health. Each CDR3 is given with its conserved first and last residue. The order of the fields is V gene, D gene, J gene, CDR3 length, clone size, CDR3 protein, CDR3 DNA. D genes are given only for firm matches. A clone size is listed for some rows: how often the clone was seen (once, few, many), or a class if it is expanded.

v_call: TRBV20-1
d_call: NA
j_call: TRBJ2-5
cdr3_length: 12
clone_size: few
cdr3_aa: CSVQIRGETQYF
cdr3_nt: TGCAGTGTTCAGATTAGGGGGGAGACCCAGTACTTC

v_call: TRBV18
d_call: NA
j_call: TRBJ1-2
cdr3_length: 16
clone_size: once
cdr3_aa: CASSPRPAGEDYGYTF
cdr3_nt: TGTGCCAGCTCACCGAGACCTGCCGGGGAGGATTATGGCTACACCTTC

v_call: TRBV14
d_call: TRBD2
j_call: TRBJ2-5
cdr3_length: 14
clone_size: NA
cdr3_aa: CASSRELAGETQYF
cdr3_nt: TGTGCCAGCAGCCGGGAACTAGCGGGAGAGACCCAGTACTTC

v_call: TRBV27
d_call: NA
j_call: TRBJ2-3
cdr3_length: 13
clone_size: many
cdr3_aa: CASISRATDTQYF
cdr3_nt: TGTGCCAGCATCTCTCGAGCAACAGATACGCAGTATTTT

v_call: TRBV6-2/TRBV6-3
d_call: NA
j_call: TRBJ2-2
cdr3_length: 14
clone_size: NA
cdr3_aa: CASGGFPNTGELFF
cdr3_nt: TGTGCCAGCGGGGGATTCCCGAACACCGGGGAGCTGTTTTTT

v_call: TRBV10-3
d_call: NA
j_call: TRBJ2-7
cdr3_length: 13
clone_size: few
cdr3_aa: CAISPTSVDEQYF
cdr3_nt: TGTGCCATCAGCCCGACTAGTGTCGACGAGCAGTACTTC

v_call: TRBV6-6
d_call: NA
j_call: TRBJ2-5
cdr3_length: 13
clone_size: many
cdr3_aa: CASSSGLLETQYF
cdr3_nt: TGTGCCAGCAGTTCTGGACTATTGGAGACCCAGTACTTC

v_call: TRBV7-9
d_call: TRBD1
j_call: TRBJ1-2
cdr3_length: 14
clone_size: NA
cdr3_aa: CATSLGTGGDGYTF
cdr3_nt: TGTGCCACCTCTCTCGGGACAGGGGGCGACGGCTACACCTTC

v_call: TRBV20-1
d_call: TRBD2
j_call: TRBJ2-3
cdr3_length: 18
clone_size: once
cdr3_aa: CSARDPAGGRRSTDTQYF
cdr3_nt: TGCAGTGCTAGAGATCCGGCGGGGGGTAGGAGGAGCACAGATACGCAGTATTTT

v_call: TRBV7-2
d_call: NA
j_call: TRBJ1-2
cdr3_length: 14
clone_size: NA
cdr3_aa: CASSLGQEDYGYTF
cdr3_nt: TGTGCCAGCAGCTTAGGGCAGGAGGACTATGGCTACACCTTC

v_call: TRBV12-3/TRBV12-4
d_call: NA
j_call: TRBJ2-3
cdr3_length: 12
clone_size: NA
cdr3_aa: CASQRGTDTQYF
cdr3_nt: TGTGCCAGCCAGAGGGGCACAGATACGCAGTATTTT

v_call: TRBV18
d_call: NA
j_call: TRBJ1-5
cdr3_length: 14
clone_size: few
cdr3_aa: CASSPGSSNQPQHF
cdr3_nt: TGTGCCAGCTCACCAGGGTCGAGCAATCAGCCCCAGCATTTT

v_call: TRBV20-1
d_call: TRBD1
j_call: TRBJ2-1
cdr3_length: 13
clone_size: NA
cdr3_aa: CSALPGTANEQFF
cdr3_nt: TGCAGTGCTCTCCCCGGGACAGCCAATGAGCAGTTCTTC

v_call: TRBV13
d_call: TRBD1
j_call: TRBJ2-5
cdr3_length: 16
clone_size: NA
cdr3_aa: CASSLGGQGAEETQYF
cdr3_nt: TGTGCCAGCAGCTTGGGTGGACAGGGGGCGGAAGAGACCCAGTACTTC

v_call: TRBV12-3/TRBV12-4
d_call: NA
j_call: TRBJ2-5
cdr3_length: 17
clone_size: NA
cdr3_aa: CASSYAMGLSLQETQYF
cdr3_nt: TGTGCCAGCAGCTACGCTATGGGGCTCTCTCTCCAAGAGACCCAGTACTTC

v_call: TRBV2
d_call: TRBD2
j_call: TRBJ2-1
cdr3_length: 15
clone_size: NA
cdr3_aa: CASSELAGGKAEQFF
cdr3_nt: TGTGCCAGCAGTGAGTTAGCGGGGGGAAAGGCTGAGCAGTTCTTC

v_call: TRBV20-1
d_call: NA
j_call: TRBJ2-1
cdr3_length: 14
clone_size: NA
cdr3_aa: CSFGPTGSYNEQFF
cdr3_nt: TGCAGTTTCGGGCCCACGGGCTCCTACAATGAGCAGTTCTTC

v_call: TRBV5-1
d_call: NA
j_call: TRBJ2-3
cdr3_length: 16
clone_size: NA
cdr3_aa: CASSMGLQRQTDTQYF
cdr3_nt: TGCGCCAGCAGCATGGGACTGCAGAGGCAGACAGATACGCAGTATTTT

v_call: TRBV5-1
d_call: NA
j_call: TRBJ1-2
cdr3_length: 15
clone_size: NA
cdr3_aa: CASSLDGPRVDGYTF
cdr3_nt: TGCGCCAGCAGCTTGGACGGCCCCCGGGTCGATGGCTACACCTTC

v_call: TRBV9
d_call: NA
j_call: TRBJ2-5
cdr3_length: 14
clone_size: NA
cdr3_aa: CASSTPGNEETQYF
cdr3_nt: TGTGCCAGCAGCACCCCCGGGAACGAGGAGACCCAGTACTTC

v_call: TRBV20-1
d_call: NA
j_call: TRBJ2-1
cdr3_length: 15
clone_size: NA
cdr3_aa: CSADPGPGGYNEQFF
cdr3_nt: TGCAGTGCTGACCCCGGGCCAGGGGGGTACAATGAGCAGTTCTTC

v_call: TRBV29-1
d_call: TRBD2
j_call: TRBJ2-1
cdr3_length: 13
clone_size: NA
cdr3_aa: CSVWTSGMGEQFF
cdr3_nt: TGCAGCGTCTGGACTAGCGGGATGGGTGAGCAGTTCTTC

v_call: TRBV5-1
d_call: TRBD1
j_call: TRBJ1-1
cdr3_length: 14
clone_size: few
cdr3_aa: CASSLQDRETEAFF
cdr3_nt: TGCGCCAGCAGCTTGCAGGACAGGGAAACTGAAGCTTTCTTT

v_call: TRBV5-1
d_call: NA
j_call: TRBJ2-3
cdr3_length: 13
clone_size: few
cdr3_aa: CASSLAAANTQYF
cdr3_nt: TGCGCCAGCAGCTTGGCCGCAGCGAATACGCAGTATTTT

v_call: TRBV30
d_call: NA
j_call: TRBJ2-7
cdr3_length: 13
clone_size: NA
cdr3_aa: CAWSVASHNEQYF
cdr3_nt: TGTGCCTGGAGTGTCGCCAGCCACAACGAGCAGTACTTC

v_call: TRBV18
d_call: NA
j_call: TRBJ2-2
cdr3_length: 15
clone_size: NA
cdr3_aa: CASSPPGGNTGELFF
cdr3_nt: TGTGCCAGCTCACCACCGGGAGGTAACACCGGGGAGCTGTTTTTT

v_call: TRBV7-9
d_call: NA
j_call: TRBJ1-1
cdr3_length: 13
clone_size: NA
cdr3_aa: CASLGQGWTEAFF
cdr3_nt: TGTGCCAGCCTCGGCCAGGGTTGGACTGAAGCTTTCTTT

v_call: TRBV5-6
d_call: NA
j_call: TRBJ2-5
cdr3_length: 11
clone_size: few
cdr3_aa: CASSLEQTQYF
cdr3_nt: TGTGCCAGCAGCTTGGAGCAGACCCAGTACTTC

v_call: TRBV28
d_call: TRBD2
j_call: TRBJ2-7
cdr3_length: 16
clone_size: NA
cdr3_aa: CASSLGSASGRNEQYF
cdr3_nt: TGTGCCAGCAGTTTGGGGTCGGCTAGCGGACGCAATGAGCAGTACTTC

v_call: TRBV2
d_call: NA
j_call: TRBJ2-1
cdr3_length: 12
clone_size: NA
cdr3_aa: CASTGTSNEQFF
cdr3_nt: TGTGCCAGCACTGGAACCAGCAATGAGCAGTTCTTC

v_call: TRBV5-1
d_call: TRBD2
j_call: TRBJ2-1
cdr3_length: 15
clone_size: NA
cdr3_aa: CASSPGLAGTGEQFF
cdr3_nt: TGCGCCAGCAGCCCGGGACTAGCGGGGACGGGTGAGCAGTTCTTC

v_call: TRBV6-5
d_call: TRBD1
j_call: TRBJ2-7
cdr3_length: 16
clone_size: NA
cdr3_aa: CASSPVAGTGLYEQYF
cdr3_nt: TGTGCCAGCAGCCCAGTGGCGGGGACAGGGCTCTACGAGCAGTACTTC

v_call: TRBV9
d_call: TRBD1
j_call: TRBJ2-3
cdr3_length: 14
clone_size: NA
cdr3_aa: CASSVGRGRDTQYF
cdr3_nt: TGTGCCAGCAGCGTAGGCAGGGGGCGAGATACGCAGTATTTT

v_call: TRBV5-1
d_call: TRBD2
j_call: TRBJ2-3
cdr3_length: 15
clone_size: NA
cdr3_aa: CASSQRGAYTDTQYF
cdr3_nt: TGCGCCAGCAGCCAGCGGGGGGCCTACACAGATACGCAGTATTTT

v_call: TRBV20-1
d_call: NA
j_call: TRBJ1-1
cdr3_length: 13
clone_size: NA
cdr3_aa: CSATVRGAGEAFF
cdr3_nt: TGCAGTGCTACGGTGCGCGGGGCAGGTGAAGCTTTCTTT

v_call: TRBV3-1
d_call: NA
j_call: TRBJ1-1
cdr3_length: 14
clone_size: NA
cdr3_aa: CASSQAQENTEAFF
cdr3_nt: TGTGCCAGCAGCCAAGCGCAGGAAAACACTGAAGCTTTCTTT

v_call: TRBV25-1
d_call: NA
j_call: TRBJ2-1
cdr3_length: 12
clone_size: NA
cdr3_aa: CATNGIYNEQFF
cdr3_nt: TGTGCCACCAACGGGATTTACAATGAGCAGTTCTTC

v_call: TRBV10-3
d_call: TRBD1
j_call: TRBJ2-5
cdr3_length: 13
clone_size: NA
cdr3_aa: CAIRAGQGETQYF
cdr3_nt: TGTGCCATCAGAGCGGGACAGGGAGAGACCCAGTACTTC

v_call: TRBV12-3/TRBV12-4
d_call: NA
j_call: TRBJ1-5
cdr3_length: 15
clone_size: few
cdr3_aa: CASSLGRRGNQPQHF
cdr3_nt: TGTGCCAGCAGTTTGGGCAGAAGGGGCAATCAGCCCCAGCATTTT

v_call: TRBV11-2
d_call: TRBD2
j_call: TRBJ2-5
cdr3_length: 16
clone_size: NA
cdr3_aa: CASSPRAGTSRNEQYF
cdr3_nt: TGTGCCAGCAGTCCTAGAGCCGGGACTAGCCGCAATGAGCAGTACTTC

v_call: TRBV5-8
d_call: TRBD1
j_call: TRBJ2-7
cdr3_length: 16
clone_size: few
cdr3_aa: CASSLVLDRASYEQYF
cdr3_nt: TGTGCCAGCAGCTTGGTATTGGACAGGGCCTCCTACGAGCAGTACTTC

v_call: TRBV7-2
d_call: NA
j_call: TRBJ2-2
cdr3_length: 16
clone_size: few
cdr3_aa: CASSFVSGRSTGELFF
cdr3_nt: TGTGCCAGCAGCTTCGTGTCCGGCCGGAGCACCGGGGAGCTGTTTTTT

v_call: TRBV7-9
d_call: NA
j_call: TRBJ2-1
cdr3_length: 12
clone_size: NA
cdr3_aa: CASTFITHEQFF
cdr3_nt: TGTGCCAGCACCTTTATTACACATGAGCAGTTCTTC

v_call: TRBV3-1
d_call: NA
j_call: TRBJ1-2
cdr3_length: 13
clone_size: NA
cdr3_aa: CASSQTTTSGYTF
cdr3_nt: TGTGCCAGCAGCCAAACAACGACTAGTGGCTACACCTTC

v_call: TRBV6-6
d_call: TRBD1
j_call: TRBJ2-1
cdr3_length: 15
clone_size: NA
cdr3_aa: CASRHSGQGDNEQFF
cdr3_nt: TGTGCCAGCAGGCATTCGGGACAGGGAGACAATGAGCAGTTCTTC

v_call: TRBV10-2
d_call: NA
j_call: TRBJ2-7
cdr3_length: 15
clone_size: NA
cdr3_aa: CASSESPFGPYEQYF
cdr3_nt: TGCGCCAGCAGTGAGTCCCCCTTCGGCCCCTACGAGCAGTACTTC

v_call: TRBV18
d_call: NA
j_call: TRBJ1-5
cdr3_length: 15
clone_size: NA
cdr3_aa: CASSPQDGLNQPQHF
cdr3_nt: TGTGCCAGCTCACCCCAGGACGGCCTCAATCAGCCCCAGCATTTT

v_call: TRBV29-1
d_call: TRBD1
j_call: TRBJ2-4
cdr3_length: 13
clone_size: few
cdr3_aa: CSVRGLGKNIQYF
cdr3_nt: TGCAGCGTCAGGGGGCTAGGCAAAAACATTCAGTACTTC

v_call: TRBV19
d_call: NA
j_call: TRBJ2-5
cdr3_length: 12
clone_size: few
cdr3_aa: CASSSVQETQYF
cdr3_nt: TGTGCCAGTAGTTCTGTACAAGAGACCCAGTACTTC

v_call: TRBV6-5
d_call: NA
j_call: TRBJ1-2
cdr3_length: 11
clone_size: NA
cdr3_aa: CASSYRFGYTF
cdr3_nt: TGTGCCAGCAGTTACAGATTTGGCTACACCTTC

v_call: TRBV12-3/TRBV12-4
d_call: NA
j_call: TRBJ2-3
cdr3_length: 14
clone_size: few
cdr3_aa: CASSLAGGYDTQYF
cdr3_nt: TGTGCCAGCAGTTTAGCAGGGGGTTATGATACGCAGTATTTT

v_call: TRBV7-9
d_call: NA
j_call: TRBJ2-7
cdr3_length: 14
clone_size: NA
cdr3_aa: CASSLDVRRDEQYF
cdr3_nt: TGTGCCAGCAGCTTAGATGTGCGTAGGGACGAGCAGTACTTC

v_call: TRBV10-3
d_call: TRBD1
j_call: TRBJ2-5
cdr3_length: 13
clone_size: few
cdr3_aa: CAIRQGGEETQYF
cdr3_nt: TGTGCCATCAGGCAAGGGGGCGAAGAGACCCAGTACTTC

v_call: TRBV10-3
d_call: TRBD1
j_call: TRBJ1-6
cdr3_length: 17
clone_size: NA
cdr3_aa: CAIRAGTGSSYNSPLHF
cdr3_nt: TGTGCCATCAGGGCCGGGACAGGGAGCTCCTATAATTCACCCCTCCACTTT

v_call: TRBV25-1
d_call: NA
j_call: TRBJ2-1
cdr3_length: 15
clone_size: NA
cdr3_aa: CASNPSGGGYNEQFF
cdr3_nt: TGTGCCAGCAACCCCTCGGGGGGCGGCTACAATGAGCAGTTCTTC

v_call: TRBV10-3
d_call: NA
j_call: TRBJ2-6
cdr3_length: 17
clone_size: few
cdr3_aa: CAISGDGVSSGANVLTF
cdr3_nt: TGTGCCATCAGTGGGGACGGAGTTTCATCTGGGGCCAACGTCCTGACTTTC

v_call: TRBV5-4
d_call: NA
j_call: TRBJ2-1
cdr3_length: 17
clone_size: NA
cdr3_aa: CASSPEGGGALYNEQFF
cdr3_nt: TGTGCCAGCAGCCCGGAGGGTGGCGGGGCCCTCTACAATGAGCAGTTCTTC

v_call: TRBV9
d_call: NA
j_call: TRBJ1-4
cdr3_length: 14
clone_size: NA
cdr3_aa: CASSVGWDNEKLFF
cdr3_nt: TGTGCCAGCAGCGTAGGTTGGGACAATGAAAAACTGTTTTTT